Listed here are 3 T cell receptor beta chains from one sample, sequenced in a study of blood T cells in healthy people across ages. Primed by a sample-barcoded 5' primer and a J-beta primer mix, a second PCR proceeded for roughly 7 to 12 cycles. TCRdb ran MiXCR on the 5' RACE reads and lists one entry per CDR3 protein. This table holds nearly 1 million distinct CDR3 sequences, 45% to 60% found once. Sequencing was done on a sample of blood. Receptors originate from a woman aged 55 to 70 in good health.

The V and J genes are TRBV20-1 and TRBJ2-7; D is perhaps TRBD2 (5 bases). The CDR3 has 13 residues. Trimming left V 3 bases short and J 2 bases short, with 11 bases between. Germline V CDR1 and CDR2: DFQATT, SNEGSKA (reference sequence). The chain's CDR3 is CSARGYGAYEQYF. As DNA, the CDR3 is TGCAGTGCTAGGGGGTACGGGGCCTACGAGCAGTACTTC.

This clonotype was detected a few times. This chain joins TRBV6-1 and TRBJ2-1; TRBD1 matches at 8 bases. There are 13 residues in the CDR3. J lost 14 bases, V lost 6 bases, and 12 bases had no gene match. Germline V CDR1 and CDR2: MNHNS, SASEGT. The CDR3 DNA is TGTGCCAGCAGAAACAGGGGGAGTTATGTAGAGTTCTTC. This encodes CASRNRGSYVEFF.

This chain uses TRBV3-1 with TRBJ2-5, with a possible D match to TRBD1 (5 bases). The DNA matches TRBJ2-7 better at its end, which makes the J call doubtful. CDR3 length: 14 residues. Per the germline V gene, CDR1 is LGHDT and CDR2 is YNNKEL (reference sequence). CDR3 sequence: CASSQETGSYEQYF. The CDR3 DNA follows: TGTGCCAGCAGCCAAGAAACAGGCTCCTACGAGCAGTACTTC.